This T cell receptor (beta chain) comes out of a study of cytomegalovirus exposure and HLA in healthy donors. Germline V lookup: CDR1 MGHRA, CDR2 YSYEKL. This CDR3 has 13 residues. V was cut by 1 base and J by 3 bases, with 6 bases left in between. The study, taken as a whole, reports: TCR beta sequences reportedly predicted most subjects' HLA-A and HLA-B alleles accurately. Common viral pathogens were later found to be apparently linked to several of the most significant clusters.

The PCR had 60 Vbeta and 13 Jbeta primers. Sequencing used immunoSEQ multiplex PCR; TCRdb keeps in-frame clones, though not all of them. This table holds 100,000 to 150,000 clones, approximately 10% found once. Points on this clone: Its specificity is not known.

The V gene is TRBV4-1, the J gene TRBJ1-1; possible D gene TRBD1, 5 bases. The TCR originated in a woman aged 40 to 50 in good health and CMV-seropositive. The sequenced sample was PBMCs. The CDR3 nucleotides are TGCGCCAGCAGCCAAGGGGGCTACACTGAAGCTTTCTTT. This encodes CASSQGGYTEAFF.